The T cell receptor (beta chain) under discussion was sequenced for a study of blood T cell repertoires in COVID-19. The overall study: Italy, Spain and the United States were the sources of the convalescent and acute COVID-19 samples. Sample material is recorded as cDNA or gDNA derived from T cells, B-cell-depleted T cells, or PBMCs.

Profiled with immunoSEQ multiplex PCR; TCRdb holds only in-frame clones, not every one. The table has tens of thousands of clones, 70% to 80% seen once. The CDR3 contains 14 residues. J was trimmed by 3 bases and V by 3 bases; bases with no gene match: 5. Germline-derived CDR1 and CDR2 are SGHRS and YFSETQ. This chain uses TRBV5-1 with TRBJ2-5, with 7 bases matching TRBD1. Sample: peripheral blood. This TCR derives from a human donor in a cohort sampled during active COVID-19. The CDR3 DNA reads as TGCGCCAGCAGCTATTCTACAGGGGAAGAGACCCAGTACTTC. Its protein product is CASSYSTGEETQYF. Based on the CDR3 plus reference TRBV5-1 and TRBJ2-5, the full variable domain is KAGVTQTPRYLIKTRGQQVTLSCSPISGHRSVSWYQQTPGQGLQFLFEYFSETQRNKGNFPGRFSGRQFSNSRSEMNVSTLELGDSALYLCASSYSTGEETQYFGPGTRLLVL.